What follows is one TCR beta chain and its context. The method was immunoSEQ multiplex PCR; TCRdb's version includes in-frame clones alone and lacks a portion of them. The table shows around 69,000 clones, with just over 90% occurring only once. This sample is drawn from a study of T cell changes during pregnancy in multiple sclerosis. The V end was cut by 3 bases, the J end by 2 bases, with 10 bases between. The CDR3 loop spans 14 amino acids. Germline values: CDR1 MDHEN, CDR2 SYDVKM. This rearrangement joins TRBV28 to TRBJ1-2; D remains ambiguous. Sequenced here: peripheral blood, sampled in the third trimester of pregnancy. This TCR was recovered from a female donor with multiple sclerosis, enrolled in a pregnancy study. This chain's CDR3 is CASSFRGLNYGYTF. In nucleotides, the CDR3 is TGTGCCAGCAGTTTCCGGGGTTTAAACTATGGCTACACCTTC.